This is a list of T cell receptor beta chains from one sample in a study of blood T cell repertoires in COVID-19. Here immunoSEQ multiplex PCR was the method, and the copy in TCRdb shows in-frame clones only, minus some. The sample shows about 80,000 clones, less than 85% of them seen only once. The sequenced sample consisted of peripheral blood. Every receptor here comes from a man in his 70s with active or convalescent COVID-19. Both conserved end residues are part of each CDR3. Fields, in order: J gene, D gene, V gene, clone size, CDR3 protein, CDR3 DNA. D genes are given only for firm matches. Not every row has a clone size; where given, it reads once, few, many or a size class.

TRBJ2-3,TRBD2,TRBV30,few,CAWTLGGFTDTQYF,TGTGCCTGGACCCTGGGGGGGTTCACAGATACGCAGTATTTT
TRBJ1-2,TRBD1,TRBV3-1/TRBV3-2,NA,CASSQDEGANGYTF,TGTGCCAGCAGCCAAGATGAGGGGGCCAATGGCTACACCTTC
TRBJ2-7,TRBD2,TRBV28,NA,CASSLRGGARTYEQYF,TGTGCCAGCAGTCTCCGGGGGGGAGCCAGAACCTACGAGCAGTACTTC
TRBJ1-1,NA,TRBV7-8,NA,CASTKSNRVTEAFF,TGTGCCAGCACCAAATCTAACCGGGTCACTGAAGCTTTCTTT
TRBJ1-1,NA,TRBV5-6,NA,CASSSWTILNTEAFF,TGTGCCAGCAGCTCGTGGACTATTTTGAACACTGAAGCTTTCTTT
TRBJ2-2,NA,TRBV7-6,few,CASSLGADTGELFF,TGTGCCAGCAGCTTAGGTGCGGACACCGGGGAGCTGTTTTTT
TRBJ2-6,NA,TRBV30,NA,CAWTGGNSGANVLTF,TGTGCCTGGACAGGGGGGAACTCTGGGGCCAACGTCCTGACTTTC
TRBJ1-2,TRBD1,TRBV2,NA,CASRRDRVVPGYTF,TGTGCCAGCAGAAGAGACAGGGTGGTACCTGGCTACACCTTC
TRBJ1-1,NA,TRBV27,NA,CAGENGGIRDTEAFF,TGTGCCGGAGAAAACGGGGGGATTCGGGACACTGAAGCTTTCTTT
TRBJ2-1,NA,TRBV18,NA,CASSPPSGNNYNEQFF,TGTGCCAGCTCACCACCATCAGGGAATAACTACAATGAGCAGTTCTTC
TRBJ1-4,TRBD1,TRBV3-1/TRBV3-2,NA,CASSLSDRVDEKLFF,TGTGCCAGCAGCCTTTCTGACAGGGTCGACGAAAAACTGTTTTTT
TRBJ2-3,NA,TRBV15,NA,CATSRDQQSTDTQYF,TGTGCCACCAGCAGAGATCAACAAAGCACAGATACGCAGTATTTT
TRBJ2-5,NA,TRBV5-1,NA,CASSLESTAPQTQYF,TGCGCCAGCAGCTTGGAATCGACAGCCCCGCAGACCCAGTACTTC
TRBJ2-7,TRBD1,TRBV5-1,NA,CASSGQGAPRQYF,TGCGCCAGCAGCGGGCAGGGGGCGCCCAGGCAGTACTTC
TRBJ2-1,TRBD2,TRBV27,NA,CASSKLAGDYNEQFF,TGTGCCAGCAGTAAACTAGCGGGGGACTACAATGAGCAGTTCTTC
TRBJ2-1,NA,TRBV10-2,NA,CASSDGFSSYNEQFF,TGCGCCAGCAGTGACGGGTTTAGCTCCTACAATGAGCAGTTCTTC
TRBJ1-5,NA,TRBV5-4,once,CASSPLPQHF,TGTGCCAGCAGCCCTCTGCCCCAGCATTTT
TRBJ2-7,TRBD1,TRBV7-8,once,CASSVTGGGYEQYF,TGTGCCAGCAGCGTCACAGGGGGAGGCTACGAGCAGTACTTC
TRBJ1-3,NA,TRBV4-2,NA,CASSQEYSSGNTIYF,TGTGCCAGCAGCCAAGAGTACAGCTCTGGAAACACCATATATTTT
TRBJ1-4,NA,TRBV19,few,CASRSLGVRADEKLFF,TGTGCCAGTAGATCCCTAGGGGTCAGGGCGGATGAAAAACTGTTTTTT
TRBJ2-3,TRBD1,TRBV19,NA,CASSIGGQGSDTQYF,TGTGCCAGTAGTATCGGCGGACAGGGATCGGATACGCAGTATTTT
TRBJ2-5,NA,TRBV5-1,NA,CASSPDRPGVETQYF,TGCGCCAGCAGCCCCGACAGGCCAGGGGTGGAGACCCAGTACTTC
TRBJ1-2,NA,TRBV7-8,NA,CASSLGLAGGYGYTF,TGTGCCAGCAGCTTAGGATTGGCCGGCGGCTATGGCTACACCTTC
TRBJ2-3,TRBD2,TRBV3-1/TRBV3-2,NA,CASSQLAGATDTQYF,TGTGCCAGCAGCCAACTAGCGGGGGCCACAGATACGCAGTATTTT
TRBJ2-7,NA,TRBV6-5,NA,CASTVGEAREQYF,TGTGCCAGCACCGTAGGGGAGGCCCGGGAGCAGTACTTC
TRBJ2-3,NA,TRBV28,NA,CASGLQADTQYF,TGTGCCAGCGGACTCCAAGCGGATACGCAGTATTTT
TRBJ2-3,TRBD1,TRBV20-1,NA,CRGQLGDTQYF,TGCAGGGGACAGTTGGGAGATACGCAGTATTTT
TRBJ2-3,NA,TRBV28,NA,CASSFGGGSDTQYF,TGTGCCAGCAGTTTTGGGGGCGGTTCAGATACGCAGTATTTT
TRBJ2-1,TRBD2,TRBV27,NA,CASSGGLAFPSSYNEQFF,TGTGCCAGCAGTGGCGGACTAGCGTTCCCTAGCTCCTACAATGAGCAGTTCTTC
TRBJ2-5,NA,TRBV11-2,few,CASSLDTIAGETQYF,TGTGCCAGCAGCTTAGATACGATTGCGGGAGAGACCCAGTACTTC
TRBJ2-3,TRBD2,TRBV7-2,NA,CASSRGLAADTQYF,TGTGCCAGCAGCCGCGGACTAGCGGCAGATACGCAGTATTTT